The subject of this entry is one T cell receptor (beta chain). Its antigen is undetermined. The data derive from a study of T-cell reconstitution after alpha-beta-depleted transplantation in children. Study-wide findings and caveats: Alpha-beta T cells about two months after transplant reportedly derived from several hundred expanded graft clones. One year post-transplant, T-cell counts and diversity were largely derived from T cells produced anew. Surviving thymic progenitors and recipient T cells were the source of high TCRbeta diversity at day 60 in some patients.

Molecular barcoding with unique molecular identifiers was used for the TCRbeta library. Each CDR3 protein is one row after TCRdb ran MiXCR on the PCR reads. The sample has more than 85,000 distinct CDR3 sequences; approximately 6% are singletons. The CDR3 is 11 residues long. The V gene lost 7 bases and the J gene lost 1 base, with 8 bases spanning the gap. CDR1 and CDR2 (germline): DFQATT, SNEGSKA (reference sequence). The V gene is TRBV20-1, the J gene TRBJ2-7, with D unclear. The input for sequencing was PBMCs, mostly from graft donor cells, taken 60 days after TCRalphabeta/CD19-depleted stem cell transplant. The source of this sequence is a female patient aged 2-15 years who had a stem cell transplant for Fanconi anemia, so the T cells may come from the graft donor. The DNA for the CDR3 is TGCAGTGGATGGGGATCCTACGAGCAGTACTTC. Protein product: CSGWGSYEQYF.